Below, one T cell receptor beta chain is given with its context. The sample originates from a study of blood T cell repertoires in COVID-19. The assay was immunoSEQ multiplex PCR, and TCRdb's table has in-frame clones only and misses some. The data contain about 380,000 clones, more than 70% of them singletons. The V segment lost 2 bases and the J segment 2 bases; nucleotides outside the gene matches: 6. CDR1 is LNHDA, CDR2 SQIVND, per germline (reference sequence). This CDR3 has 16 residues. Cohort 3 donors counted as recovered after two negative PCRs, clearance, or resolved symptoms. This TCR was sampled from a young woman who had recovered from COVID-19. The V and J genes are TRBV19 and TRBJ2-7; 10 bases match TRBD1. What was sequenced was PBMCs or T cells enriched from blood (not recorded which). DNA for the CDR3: TGTGCCAGTAGTATAAGCGCGGGACAGGGGCCCTACGAGCAGTACTTC. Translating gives CASSISAGQGPYEQYF.